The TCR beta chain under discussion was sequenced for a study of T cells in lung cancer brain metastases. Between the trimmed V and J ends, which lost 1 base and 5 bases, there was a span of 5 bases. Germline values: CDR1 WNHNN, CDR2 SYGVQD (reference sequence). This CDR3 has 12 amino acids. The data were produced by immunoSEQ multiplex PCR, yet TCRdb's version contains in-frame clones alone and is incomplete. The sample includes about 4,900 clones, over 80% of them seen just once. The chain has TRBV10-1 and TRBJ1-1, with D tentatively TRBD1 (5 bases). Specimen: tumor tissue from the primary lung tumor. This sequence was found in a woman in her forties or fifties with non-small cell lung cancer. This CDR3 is CASSEWGTEAFF. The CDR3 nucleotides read TGCGCCAGCAGTGAGTGGGGGACTGAAGCTTTCTTT.